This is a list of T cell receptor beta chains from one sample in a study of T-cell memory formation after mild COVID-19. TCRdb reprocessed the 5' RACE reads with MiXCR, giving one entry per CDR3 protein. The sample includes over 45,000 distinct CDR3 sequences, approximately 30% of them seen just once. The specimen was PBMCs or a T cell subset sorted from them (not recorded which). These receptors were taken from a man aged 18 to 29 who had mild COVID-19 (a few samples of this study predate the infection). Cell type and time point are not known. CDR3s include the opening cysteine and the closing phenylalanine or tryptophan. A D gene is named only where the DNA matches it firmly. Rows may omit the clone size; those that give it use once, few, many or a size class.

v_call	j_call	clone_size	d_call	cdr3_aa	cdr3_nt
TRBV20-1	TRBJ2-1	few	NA	CSARDDYPRGSSYNEQFF	TGCAGTGCTAGAGATGACTACCCCAGGGGAAGCTCCTACAATGAGCAGTTCTTC
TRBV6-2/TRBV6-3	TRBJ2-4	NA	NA	CASSSDSQNIQYF	TGTGCCAGCAGTTCTGACTCCCAAAACATTCAGTACTTC
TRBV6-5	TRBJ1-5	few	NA	CAAGVRSNQPQHF	TGTGCGGCAGGGGTCCGAAGCAATCAGCCCCAGCATTTT
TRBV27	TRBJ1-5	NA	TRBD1	CASSRAGGSNQPQHF	TGTGCCAGCTCCAGGGCAGGGGGCAGCAATCAGCCCCAGCATTTT
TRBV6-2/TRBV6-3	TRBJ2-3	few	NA	CATRAFTDTQYF	TGTGCCACCAGGGCCTTCACAGATACGCAGTATTTT
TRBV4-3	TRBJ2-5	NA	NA	CASSPRDSGETQYF	TGCGCCAGCAGCCCCCGGGACAGCGGGGAGACCCAGTACTTC
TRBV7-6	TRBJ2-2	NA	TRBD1	CASSQGTGGTGELFF	TGTGCCAGCAGCCAGGGGACAGGGGGGACCGGGGAGCTGTTTTTT
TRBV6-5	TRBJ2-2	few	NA	CASSYSALTGELFF	TGTGCCAGCAGTTACTCTGCGCTTACCGGGGAGCTGTTTTTT
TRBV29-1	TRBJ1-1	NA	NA	CSVWTGANTEAFF	TGCAGCGTTTGGACCGGAGCGAACACTGAAGCTTTCTTT
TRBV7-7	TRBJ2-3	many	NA	CASSQDSITDTQYF	TGTGCCAGCAGCCAGGACAGTATCACAGATACGCAGTATTTT
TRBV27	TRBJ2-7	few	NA	CASSLFAGRAYEQYF	TGTGCCAGCAGTTTATTTGCAGGGCGCGCCTACGAGCAGTACTTC
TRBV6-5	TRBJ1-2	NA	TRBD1	CASSPRSTGGNDGYTF	TGTGCCAGCAGCCCGCGCTCGACAGGGGGCAATGACGGCTACACCTTC
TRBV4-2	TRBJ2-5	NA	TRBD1	CASSHVRQGKYQETQYF	TGTGCCAGCAGCCATGTAAGACAGGGCAAGTACCAAGAGACCCAGTACTTC